The T cell receptor beta chain under discussion was sequenced for a study of breast tumors, draining lymph nodes, adjacent tissues (dated by TCRdb to 2016 to 2017). Regarding the study in general: TCR beta repertoires were compared across tumor, adjacent nontumor tissue and axillary lymph nodes obtained from breast cancer patients. The study aimed to assess the relationships and possible T-cell exchange between tumor, surrounding tissue and draining lymph node repertoires in human breast cancer. Overall study results and their limits: The study presented the conclusion that tumor T cells originate in lymph nodes as consistent with a hypothesis, not as something directly demonstrated. A scenario in which most tumor T cells derive from the lymph node and then expand within tumor tissue was judged to be consistent with the data. Tumor T-cell repertoires showed less diversity than lymph node repertoires and more diversity than nontumor tissue repertoires, and tumor T-cell repertoires showed preferential V and J gene usage. The similarity between tumor and nontumor tissue repertoires was significantly greater in luminal-like breast cancer than in basal-like breast cancer.

On this clonotype itself: Which antigen it targets is not known. Per-base qualities were not stored, and no clone one base away is much larger.

Sequencing was carried out with an Illumina HiSeq 2000. TCR beta chain libraries were generated by multiplex PCR amplification. High-throughput sequencing was used to analyze the amplified TCR beta chain products. TCRdb reworked the public reads: Q25 trimming with fastp, MiXCR clone assembly, productive beta chains retained. Rows with one shared CDR3 protein collapse into an entry with the most common genes and DNA. In this sample the table shows 150,000 to 250,000 distinct CDR3 sequences, roughly 31% of which occur a single time. Of the sample, 4.3% is held by the ten largest clones. The axillary draining lymph nodes of breast cancer patients were the source of the lymph node samples. The CDR1 and CDR2 encoded by the germline V gene are KGHDR and SFDVKD. The CDR3 covers 14 residues, taking in both the cysteine and the phenylalanine. The read is trimmed to its CDR3 DNA, 42 bases read in frame from base 1. The germline ends are 12 bases apart after V is trimmed by 3 bases and J by 10 bases.

Specimen: axillary lymph node tissue. The chain employs TRBV24-1 and TRBJ1-6, and perhaps TRBD1 as D gene, on 6 matching bases. This receptor was identified in a female donor with breast cancer. Some clones in this sample may be carry-over from other donors' samples. The nucleotide sequence is given as TGTGCCACCAGTGATCCCCCAGGGGAGTCACCCCTCCACTTT. Its amino acids are CATSDPPGESPLHF.